The subject of this entry is one T cell receptor (beta chain). This clone was seen just once. Its antigen is currently not known. No clone much larger than this one lies a single base away; base qualities are absent. The sample is drawn from a study of cytomegalovirus exposure and HLA in healthy donors (dated by TCRdb to 2017 to 2019). Study-wide context: An earlier analysis of roughly 500 of the donors reported approximately 290 Gb of sequence data and some 100 million unique TCR beta sequences from about 200 million T cells. About 300 gigabases of sequencing data and approximately 85 million unique TCR sequences were included in an early release covering over 600 HLA-typed donors. Among the approximately 420 genotyped donors, approximately 76% belonged to the genetic ancestry cluster associated with self-reported Caucasian donors. The study aimed to test whether cataloging public T cell receptors could reveal signatures of past pathogen exposure. The study profiled the T cell repertoires of about 720 subjects by immunosequencing and related them to cytomegalovirus serostatus. A separate validation cohort of roughly 130 different subjects was used in addition to the roughly 700-subject first cohort. The study combined high-throughput TCR immunosequencing, statistical association of individual TCRs with disease status, and machine learning to predict cytomegalovirus infection status. To study patterns of TCR occurrence, a later analysis re-analyzed previously published TCR beta repertoires from hundreds of donors and added high-resolution HLA genotyping. The later analysis used no new phenotypic data to find candidate immune exposures, relying instead on TCR beta sequences and their occurrence across donors. In an earlier analysis of 587 of the donors, high-throughput TCR beta sequencing was used to judge whether each TCR beta V gene segment behaved as functional or pseudogenic. Donor age, sex, ethnicity and CMV serostatus were compiled together with the repertoire data. In a later genetic analysis, genome-wide SNP genotypes for about three fifths of the roughly 670 donors were used, and that subset was treated as a discovery cohort. Every repertoire in the discovery cohort had been generated on one and the same sequencing platform. Class I and class II HLA loci were covered by the typing at four-digit resolution. The number of typed donors differed by locus: about 629-640 for A, B, C, DRB1 and DQB1; 500 to 550 for DQA1; some 610 for DPA1; and some 470 for DPB1. Roughly five DR-DQ haplotypes were treated as single units for association and clustering because of strong linkage in the cohort. On average, roughly 240,000 unique TCR beta nucleotide sequences were sequenced per donor among some 430 genotyped donors of the cohort, with roughly 18% of those sequences being non-productive.

Findings and caveats that apply to the study as a whole: V-gene and J-gene trimming of TCR beta chains was associated with a missense DCLRE1C variant in a later genetic analysis, and the association was replicated in an independent cohort. Compared with equally common non-associated chains, HLA-associated TCR beta chains in a later analysis were more clonally expanded and had lower generation probabilities. Linkage disequilibrium might explain the correlated functional status among segregating V segments, but an unknown experimental factor could not be excluded. It was suggested by the authors that the approach could potentially be generalized to other disease states and immunological phenotypes. The classifier was reported to diagnose cytomegalovirus status with high specificity and sensitivity in both the original cohort and the validation cohort. A further reported finding was that TCR beta sequences accurately predicted the HLA-A and HLA-B alleles for most subjects in the first cohort. In a later analysis, several top co-occurrence clusters were reported to appear linked to parvovirus B19, influenza, CMV and Epstein-Barr virus. A cluster of highly shared sequence variants was judged likely to represent a technical artifact of the sequencing pipeline. CMV serostatus was the only immune exposure information available for the cohort. A later analysis found that most CMV-associated TCR beta chains appeared HLA-restricted, with HLA associations seemingly driven largely by CMV exposure. In a later analysis, the rate of TCR association differed among HLA loci, with DRB1 alleles having the most associated TCRs and HLA-C alleles having the fewest. While some public TCRs were present in many individuals, most TCR sequences turned up only very rarely across donors. Specific HLA alleles were associated with 15,000 to 20,000 TCR beta sequences at a false discovery rate of 0.05 in a later analysis. Because HLA typing was unavailable for some donors at each locus, only the typed subset was used in association tests. Roughly uniform sequencing depth across donors was assumed in presence/absence analyses, although this assumption may not hold. A total of around 150 TCR beta chains were listed by the study as associated with cytomegalovirus. Strong co-occurrence of HLA alleles, especially DR and DQ, made assigning TCR associations to individual alleles difficult. An earlier analysis of around 540 of the donors showed that most TCR beta V segments appeared in productive rearrangements either about 87% or about 30% of the time, which broadly matched IMGT annotations. In vitro tests confirmed that a few of the cytomegalovirus-associated TCR beta chains recognize cytomegalovirus antigens. Some IMGT-functional V segments, including TRBV6-2 and TRBV6-3, could not be distinguished by the 87-base-pair reads and were therefore excluded. In a later genetic analysis, fewer N-insertions in productive TCRs were reported among donors in an Asian-associated ancestry cluster than the roughly 700-donor mean. The earlier analysis of approximately 590 of the donors excluded roughly 17 rarely observed V segments, including chromosome 9 orphons, because counts were too low. This cohort had only TCR beta chains sequenced, and the lack of alpha or paired-chain data limited which features could be detected.

The germline V gene gives CDR1 as SGHDT and CDR2 as YYEEEE. V is clipped by 5 bases and J by 1 base, and the sequence between their germline boundaries is 6 bases long. The CDR3, cysteine through phenylalanine, is 12 amino acids long. The only DNA kept is the CDR3, 36 bases in frame from the first base. The method behind the library was the immunoSEQ multiplex PCR assay. For the multiplex PCR, a mixture combining 60 forward primers for TCR Vbeta segments and 13 reverse primers for TCR Jbeta segments was used. Amplification of the CDR3 region of rearranged TCR beta genes was performed with a multiplex PCR assay on genomic DNA. Amplified TCR beta libraries were sequenced as 87-base-pair reads on the Illumina HiSeq System. Turning to the authors' computational methods: A later analysis counted approximately 76 million unique TCR beta chains across the 550 to 750 repertoires, and around 9.9 million of these chains were shared by at least two donors. Raw reads were error-corrected and collapsed into unique sequences with a nearest-neighbor algorithm that merged closely related sequences to remove PCR and sequencing errors. To assign V, D and J gene segments, CDR3 sequences were aligned to IMGT reference sequences. Each retained sequence needed at least a six-nucleotide match to both a V gene segment and a J gene segment. Rearrangements were classified as productive when the CDR3 lacked stop codons and remained in frame with V and J, and all other rearrangements were classified as non-productive. Following IMGT convention, CDR3 was defined as the stretch from the second conserved V-encoded cysteine to the conserved J-encoded phenylalanine. In an earlier analysis of 500 to 650 of the donors, sequences lacking an unambiguous match to a single V gene segment were excluded. In an earlier analysis of some 590 of the donors, a V segment was called functional when productive rearrangements were above 56.7%, and segregating when the standard deviation between donors exceeded 5%. A statistical classification framework was developed to diagnose cytomegalovirus status using the catalog of TCR beta chain sequences. In a later analysis, V and J genes were assigned by comparing TCR nucleotide sequences against IMGT/GENE-DB human TR gene sequences. A later analysis assigned CDR3 sequences and most-parsimonious VDJ recombination scenarios with the TCRdist pipeline. In a later analysis, each TCR beta chain was defined by its CDR3 amino acid sequence together with its V-gene family, and reads lacking a unique V-gene family were excluded. A later analysis removed roughly 590 highly shared, low-generation-probability nucleotide sequences to deal with suspected cross-contamination and a sequencing artifact. A later analysis calculated a clonal expansion index for each public chain from normalized within-repertoire ranks of inferred template counts. In a later analysis, generation probabilities were computed with a VDJ recombination model fitted to out-of-frame rearrangements, and the resulting probabilities were checked against IGoR. A later analysis scored TCR-TCR, TCR-HLA and TCR-CMV co-occurrence with hypergeometric tests, applying a repertoire-size bias correction to TCR pairs. To estimate false discovery rates, a later analysis permuted the HLA or CMV assignments 20 times. In a later analysis, co-occurring TCRs were grouped using DBSCAN, with TCRdist sequence similarity added in when clustering inside HLA-allele-positive subsets. Repertoires with fewer than 30,000 or more than 120,000 public chains were left out of co-occurrence clustering, as were five repertoires with anomalous nucleotide sharing. The table was pulled from immuneACCESS by TCRdb, which kept in-frame rearrangements only. Such tables lose some clones; where checked, under half of the loss comes from unresolved V genes, and the rest has no known cause. V, J and clone size are those of that table, while D and trimming were read from the DNA. The sample table holds approximately 140,000 clones, of which approximately 80% were seen once. Roughly 1.5% of the sample is taken by the ten largest.

The cohort comprised 550 to 700 healthy bone marrow donors. All cohort members were sampled while nominally healthy, although unrecorded immune exposures were likely present. The donor tested CMV seronegative, placing the donor among the approximately 360 seronegative members of the cohort. A peripheral blood sample was provided by each donor, and peripheral blood mononuclear cells were used for TCR beta sequencing. The Qiagen DNeasy Blood Extraction Kit was used to extract genomic DNA from the blood cell samples. The clonotype comes from a woman aged 18 to 35 in good health and CMV-seronegative. The sequencing sample was made of PBMCs. The chain employs TRBV5-6 and TRBJ1-1, with the D gene too uncertain to name. The DNA reads as follows: TGTGCCAGCAGTCATAGGAACACTGAAGCTTTCTTT. Protein translation: CASSHRNTEAFF.